These 15 T cell receptor beta chains came from one sample sequenced in a study of blood T cell repertoires in COVID-19. The assay was immunoSEQ multiplex PCR, and TCRdb's table has in-frame clones only and misses some. The table includes some 150,000 clones, around 87% detected once. The specimen was PBMCs or T cells enriched from blood (not recorded which). These receptors were collected from a woman in her twenties or thirties with acute COVID-19.

The V and J genes are TRBV24-1 and TRBJ2-3; tentative D call: TRBD1 (5 bases). V was trimmed by 4 bases and J by 1 base, leaving 23 bases between them. The CDR3 runs 19 residues. Germline V lookup: CDR1 KGHDR, CDR2 SFDVKD. For the CDR3, the DNA is TGTGCCACCAGTGACCTTGTGGCAGGGAAGGGATTGGGCACAGATACGCAGTATTTT. This encodes CATSDLVAGKGLGTDTQYF.

This chain links TRBV27 with TRBJ2-7, with 7 bases matching TRBD1. There are 15 residues in the CDR3. Germline CDR1 MNHEY, CDR2 SMNVEV (reference sequence). V dropped 4 bases and J dropped 4; count of bases not matched to a gene: 10. CDR3 nucleotide sequence: TGTGCCAGCAGTTCTTACCCCAGACAGGGTTACGAGCAGTACTTC. It specifies CASSSYPRQGYEQYF.

The chain carries TRBV6-2 or TRBV6-3 and TRBJ1-5; unclear D gene. V dropped 6 bases and J dropped 4 bases, with 16 bases sitting between them. The CDR3 contains 15 residues. CDR1 is MNHEY, CDR2 SVGEGT, per germline. CDR3 nucleotides: TGTGCCAGCAGCCGTTGGGCAGAAGTGAATCAGCCCCAGCATTTT. Amino acids: CASSRWAEVNQPQHF.

The chain links TRBV30 to TRBJ1-5; 7 bases fit TRBD1. CDR3 size: 15 residues. The germline CDR1 and CDR2 sequences are GTSNPN and SVGIG (reference sequence). The V segment lost 0 bases and the J segment 4 bases; nucleotides outside the gene matches: 6. CDR3 sequence (DNA): TGTGCCTGGAGTGTACGACAGGGTTGGAATCAGCCCCAGCATTTT. Translation: CAWSVRQGWNQPQHF.

The rearrangement links TRBV28 to TRBJ2-7; tentative D call: TRBD2 (5 bases). Germline CDR1 is MDHEN and CDR2 is SYDVKM. V lost 2 bases, J lost 4 bases, and 12 bases lay in between. The CDR3 has 14 residues. The chain's CDR3 is CASSLPGVVYEQYF. CDR3 coding DNA: TGTGCCAGCAGTTTACCCGGGGTGGTTTACGAGCAGTACTTC. Based on the CDR3 plus reference TRBV28 and TRBJ2-7, the full variable domain is DVKVTQSSRYLVKRTGEKVFLECVQDMDHENMFWYRQDPGLGLRLIYFSYDVKMKEKGDIPEGYSVSREKKERFSLILESASTNQTSMYLCASSLPGVVYEQYFGPGTRLTVT.

The chain combines TRBV27 with TRBJ1-1; no firm D call. Trimming pared 4 bases from V and 11 bases from J, leaving 11 bases between. The CDR3 spans 11 residues. The germline V gene encodes CDR1 MNHEY and CDR2 SMNVEV (reference sequence). This CDR3 is CASSSPARAFF. The CDR3 DNA follows: TGTGCCAGCAGTTCTCCCGCCCGGGCTTTCTTT.

The genes are TRBV9 and TRBJ2-3; 14 nucleotides line up with TRBD2. The CDR3 extends over 17 amino acids. Unmatched junction bases numbered 5, after V lost 0 bases and J lost 5 bases. Germline V lookup: CDR1 SGDLS, CDR2 YYNGEE. The CDR3 is CASSVGRGLAGVDTQYF. For the CDR3, the DNA is TGTGCCAGCAGCGTAGGCCGGGGACTAGCGGGAGTAGATACGCAGTATTTT.

The chain uses TRBV27 and TRBJ1-2; TRBD1 might be the D (6 bases). The CDR3 extends over 14 amino acids. The V end was cut by 2 bases, the J end by 8 bases, with 15 bases between. Looked up from germline, CDR1 is MNHEY and CDR2 is SMNVEV (reference sequence). CDR3 region: CASSLRRQVGGYTF. The CDR3 region has the DNA TGTGCCAGCAGTTTACGGCGACAGGTCGGGGGCTACACCTTC.

The genes are TRBV20-1 and TRBJ2-7, with 8 bases aligning to TRBD1. This CDR3 is 16 amino acids long. Germline CDR1 and CDR2: DFQATT and SNEGSKA (reference sequence). After removal of 3 bases from V and 0 bases from J, the junction contained 10 bases not matched to a gene. The CDR3 bases are TGCAGTGCTAGTTGGCAGGGGGCTGTCAGCTCCTACGAGCAGTACTTC. Amino acids: CSASWQGAVSSYEQYF.

In its sample, this clone was seen a few times. This chain connects TRBV12-3 or TRBV12-4 to TRBJ2-2; weak D call: TRBD2 (5 bases). The V and J ends lost 8 bases and 7 bases respectively, with 14 bases between them. The CDR3 totals 13 residues. CDR3 nucleotides: TGTGCCAGCCGGACGGAGGCCATCGGGGAGCTGTTTTTT. This encodes CASRTEAIGELFF.

The V and J genes are TRBV7-9 and TRBJ2-2; D perhaps matches TRBD1 (5 bases). This CDR3 has 15 amino acids. V lost 5 bases, J lost 3 bases, and 13 bases lay in between. CDR1 is SEHNR, CDR2 FQNEAQ, per germline (reference sequence). CDR3: CASSPPTEYTGELFF. The CDR3 nucleotides read TGTGCCAGCAGCCCACCGACAGAGTACACCGGGGAGCTGTTTTTT. Variable domain in full (rest from reference TRBV7-9 and TRBJ2-2): DTGVSQNPRHKITKRGQNVTFRCDPISEHNRLYWYRQTLGQGPEFLTYFQNEAQLEKSRLLSDRFSAERPKGSFSTLEIQRTEQGDSAMYLCASSPPTEYTGELFFGEGSRLTVL.

V gene TRBV19 combines with J gene TRBJ2-3; 11 nucleotides align to TRBD2. Germline-derived CDR1 and CDR2 are LNHDA and SQIVND (reference sequence). This CDR3 region has 20 residues. V was pared by 2 bases and J by 0 bases, with 13 bases of the junction left unmatched. The CDR3 sequence is CASSIRKGQLAGASTDTQYF. The DNA for the CDR3 is TGTGCCAGTAGTATACGGAAGGGTCAACTAGCGGGAGCTAGCACAGATACGCAGTATTTT.

The chain has TRBV28 and TRBJ2-3, with D maybe TRBD2 (6 bases). The CDR3 has 12 residues. CDR1 is MDHEN and CDR2 is SYDVKM in the germline V gene. V was cut by 2 bases and J by 9 bases, with 9 bases left in between. CDR3 bases: TGTGCCAGCAGTTTACGGGGGAACACGCAGTATTTT. Protein product: CASSLRGNTQYF.

This chain joins TRBV28 and TRBJ2-3; tentative D call: TRBD2 (6 bases). V lost 5 bases to trimming and J lost 2 bases, with 17 bases between them. The germline V gene encodes CDR1 MDHEN and CDR2 SYDVKM. The CDR3 contains 16 residues. As DNA, the CDR3 is TGTGCCAGCAGTAAATCGTCGCGGGACCCCACAGATACGCAGTATTTT. Its protein is CASSKSSRDPTDTQYF. Filled out from reference TRBV28 and TRBJ2-3, the complete variable domain reads DVKVTQSSRYLVKRTGEKVFLECVQDMDHENMFWYRQDPGLGLRLIYFSYDVKMKEKGDIPEGYSVSREKKERFSLILESASTNQTSMYLCASSKSSRDPTDTQYFGPGTRLTVL.

V is TRBV19 and J is TRBJ2-5, with a tentative D call TRBD2 (5 bases). Germline CDR1 reads LNHDA; CDR2 reads SQIVND (reference sequence). The V and J ends lost 5 bases and 5 bases respectively, with 18 bases between them. The CDR3 has 15 residues. In DNA, the CDR3 is TGTGCCAGTAGTTCGGCGACTACCGACTGGGAGACCCAGTACTTC. Amino acids: CASSSATTDWETQYF.